This is a list of T cell receptor beta chains from one sample in a study of cytomegalovirus exposure and HLA in healthy donors. Clones were sequenced by immunoSEQ multiplex PCR, and TCRdb holds only the in-frame ones, with some missing. Among some 140,000 clones listed, 75% were seen once. The sample comprised PBMCs. All receptors come from a man aged 30 to 45 in good health and CMV-seronegative. CDR3s include the opening cysteine and the closing phenylalanine or tryptophan. Each record gives: clone size, V gene, J gene, D gene, CDR3 protein, CDR3 DNA. A D gene is named only where the DNA matches it firmly. Clone sizes are given selectively: once, few, many, or a class where the clone is expanded.

>NA|TRBV7-9|TRBJ1-2|NA
CASSLTVYGYTF
TGTGCCAGCAGCTTAACGGTCTATGGCTACACCTTC
>NA|TRBV7-3|TRBJ2-7|TRBD1
CASSPDRGWYEQYF
TGTGCCAGCAGCCCGGACAGGGGTTGGTACGAGCAGTACTTC
>NA|TRBV7-9|TRBJ1-2|TRBD1
CASSPDFGGQGNHGYTF
TGTGCCAGCAGCCCCGATTTCGGGGGACAGGGGAACCATGGCTACACCTTC
>few|TRBV5-1|TRBJ2-1|TRBD1
CASRAGTGSSEQFF
TGCGCCAGCAGGGCCGGGACAGGGTCCAGTGAGCAGTTCTTC
>once|TRBV9|TRBJ2-7|TRBD2
CASSVGLAGDYEQYF
TGTGCCAGCAGCGTAGGACTAGCGGGCGACTACGAGCAGTACTTC
>NA|TRBV4-2|TRBJ2-3|NA
CASSQVGSERGTDTQYF
TGTGCCAGCAGCCAAGTTGGGTCCGAGCGGGGCACAGATACGCAGTATTTT
>NA|TRBV7-9|TRBJ1-1|NA
CASSLAQGTEAFF
TGTGCCAGCAGCTTAGCACAGGGCACTGAAGCTTTCTTT
>NA|TRBV5-1|TRBJ2-6|TRBD1
CASTQGATGANVLTF
TGCGCCAGCACTCAGGGGGCTACGGGGGCCAACGTCCTGACTTTC
>NA|TRBV7-9|TRBJ1-4|NA
CASSLGGGFEKLFF
TGTGCCAGCAGCTTAGGCGGGGGTTTTGAAAAACTGTTTTTT
>NA|TRBV13|TRBJ1-1|NA
CASSITTEAFF
TGTGCCAGCAGCATAACTACTGAAGCTTTCTTT
>NA|TRBV29-1|TRBJ2-1|TRBD1
CSGTGTGVDEQFF
TGCAGCGGGACCGGGACAGGGGTTGATGAGCAGTTCTTC
>NA|TRBV7-3|TRBJ2-5|NA
CASSLNGGSETQYF
TGTGCCAGCAGCTTAAATGGAGGGTCAGAGACCCAGTACTTC
>NA|TRBV27|TRBJ2-7|NA
CARPGQASHEQYF
TGTGCCAGGCCGGGACAAGCGTCCCACGAGCAGTACTTC
>few|TRBV5-4|TRBJ2-7|NA
CASSLEAGSLAYF
TGTGCCAGCAGCTTGGAAGCAGGATCCTTGGCGTACTTC
>NA|TRBV6-5|TRBJ2-1|TRBD2
CASSYSREGSYNEQFF
TGTGCCAGCAGTTACTCGCGGGAGGGATCCTACAATGAGCAGTTCTTC
>NA|TRBV7-2|TRBJ2-2|NA
CASRFTGNTGELFF
TGTGCCAGCAGGTTTACAGGAAACACCGGGGAGCTGTTTTTT
>NA|TRBV2|TRBJ2-7|TRBD1
CASSEGGQGAEKEQYF
TGTGCCAGCAGTGAAGGGGGACAGGGAGCGGAAAAAGAGCAGTACTTC
>NA|TRBV9|TRBJ1-6|NA
CASSRGGPSDSPLHF
TGTGCCAGCAGCAGAGGAGGACCTAGCGATTCACCCCTCCACTTT
>NA|TRBV27|TRBJ2-7|NA
CASSQGLYSYEQYF
TGTGCCAGCAGTCAGGGACTTTACTCCTACGAGCAGTACTTC
>few|TRBV7-8|TRBJ1-1|NA
CASTRDTNTEAFF
TGTGCCAGTACCCGGGACACCAACACTGAAGCTTTCTTT
>NA|TRBV27|TRBJ1-6|NA
CASSPAPSSYNSPLHF
TGTGCCAGCAGTCCGGCTCCTAGCTCCTATAATTCACCCCTCCACTTT
>NA|TRBV30|TRBJ1-5|TRBD1
CAGSRQGAGQPQHF
TGTGCCGGTTCCCGACAGGGGGCAGGGCAGCCCCAGCATTTT
>NA|TRBV28|TRBJ2-5|NA
CASSLGGPETQYF
TGTGCCAGCAGTCTGGGGGGACCTGAGACCCAGTACTTC
>once|TRBV29-1|TRBJ2-1|NA
CSATAGGQKFF
TGCAGCGCGACGGCCGGGGGTCAGAAGTTCTTC
>NA|TRBV2|TRBJ1-1|TRBD1
CASSVPGQGVVLNTEAFF
TGTGCCAGCAGCGTGCCGGGACAGGGCGTTGTTTTGAACACTGAAGCTTTCTTT
>once|TRBV2|TRBJ2-2|TRBD1
CASRTGGITGELFF
TGTGCCAGCAGGACAGGGGGTATAACCGGGGAGCTGTTTTTT
>few|TRBV29-1|TRBJ2-7|TRBD1
CSGAGLGDRGYEQYF
TGCAGCGGAGCCGGGCTTGGGGACAGGGGTTACGAGCAGTACTTC
>NA|TRBV28|TRBJ2-5|TRBD2
CASTVAGVQETQYF
TGTGCCAGCACCGTGGCGGGAGTACAAGAGACCCAGTACTTC
>NA|TRBV19|TRBJ1-1|NA
CASSNQVNTEAFF
TGTGCCAGTAGTAATCAGGTAAACACTGAAGCTTTCTTT
>NA|TRBV6-1|TRBJ2-5|NA
CASRQQGQETQYF
TGTGCCAGCAGGCAACAGGGACAAGAGACCCAGTACTTC
>NA|TRBV2|TRBJ1-3|TRBD1
CASSETPARGLSGNTIYF
TGTGCCAGCAGTGAAACCCCCGCGAGGGGGCTCTCTGGAAACACCATATATTTT
>NA|TRBV28|TRBJ1-5|NA
CASNTEPGYQHF
TGTGCCAGCAACACCGAACCGGGTTACCAGCATTTT
>few|TRBV4-3|TRBJ1-4|NA
CASSQEGQGSDEKLFF
TGCGCCAGCAGCCAAGAAGGGCAGGGTTCCGATGAAAAACTGTTTTTT
>few|TRBV21-1|TRBJ1-2|NA
CASSKKAGVNYGYTF
TGTGCCAGCAGCAAAAAGGCAGGGGTTAACTATGGCTACACCTTC
>few|TRBV6-6|TRBJ1-2|TRBD1
CASTLIVGGNYGYTF
TGTGCCAGCACTCTTATCGTAGGGGGCAACTATGGCTACACCTTC
>NA|TRBV6-5|TRBJ1-3|NA
CASMGRGSGNTIYF
TGTGCCAGCATGGGGAGGGGCTCTGGAAACACCATATATTTT
>NA|TRBV6-5|TRBJ1-5|NA
CATRLKELNQPQHF
TGTGCCACCAGGCTTAAAGAGCTCAATCAGCCCCAGCATTTT
>NA|TRBV6-5|TRBJ1-2|NA
CASSPGTFLNYGYTF
TGTGCCAGCAGTCCCGGGACATTCCTTAACTATGGCTACACCTTC
>NA|TRBV7-3|TRBJ2-3|TRBD2
CASSLTSGVNTQYF
TGTGCCAGCAGCCTGACTAGCGGGGTGAATACGCAGTATTTT
>NA|TRBV27|TRBJ2-3|NA
CASSLESTSTDTQYF
TGTGCCAGCAGTTTAGAAAGTACTAGCACAGATACGCAGTATTTT
>NA|TRBV29-1|TRBJ2-2|TRBD2
CSVESSGGPTGELFF
TGCAGCGTTGAATCCAGCGGGGGGCCCACCGGGGAGCTGTTTTTT
>NA|TRBV29-1|TRBJ1-1|NA
CSERDDMNTEAFF
TGCAGCGAAAGAGACGACATGAACACTGAAGCTTTCTTT
>few|TRBV6-1|TRBJ2-6|TRBD1
CASSEADRGRFRSGANVLTF
TGTGCCAGCAGTGAAGCTGACAGGGGGCGCTTTAGGTCTGGGGCCAACGTCCTGACTTTC
>NA|TRBV18|TRBJ1-1|NA
CASSPKDRLGTEAFF
TGTGCCAGCTCACCGAAAGACAGGTTGGGCACTGAAGCTTTCTTT
>NA|TRBV6-1|TRBJ1-5|TRBD1
CASSARGDQPQHF
TGTGCCAGCAGTGCCAGGGGGGATCAGCCCCAGCATTTT
>NA|TRBV30|TRBJ2-3|NA
CAWSGGRTDTQYF
TGTGCCTGGAGTGGCGGGCGCACAGATACGCAGTATTTT
>NA|TRBV7-6|TRBJ2-1|NA
CASSSTGKGHNEQFF
TGTGCCAGCAGCTCCACAGGGAAGGGGCACAATGAGCAGTTCTTC
>few|TRBV7-3|TRBJ2-1|NA
CASSPEGGYNEQFF
TGTGCCAGCAGCCCGGAGGGGGGGTACAATGAGCAGTTCTTC
>NA|TRBV19|TRBJ1-5|NA
CASMRGPSNQPQHF
TGTGCCAGTATGAGAGGTCCCTCCAATCAGCCCCAGCATTTT
>NA|TRBV29-1|TRBJ2-7|TRBD2
CSVEGGSGEYF
TGCAGCGTTGAAGGGGGTAGCGGGGAGTACTTC
>NA|TRBV5-1|TRBJ2-5|TRBD1
CASSPRDRGTETQYF
TGCGCCAGCAGCCCCCGGGACAGGGGTACAGAGACCCAGTACTTC
>few|TRBV19|TRBJ1-3|NA
CASTRGGSGNTIYF
TGTGCCAGTACTCGCGGGGGATCTGGAAACACCATATATTTT
>NA|TRBV7-9|TRBJ2-2|NA
CASSSPRANTGELFF
TGTGCCAGCAGCTCCCCACGCGCTAACACCGGGGAGCTGTTTTTT
>few|TRBV4-1|TRBJ2-7|NA
CASSPGGGRSYEQYF
TGCGCCAGCAGCCCAGGCGGGGGCCGTTCCTACGAGCAGTACTTC
>few|TRBV4-2|TRBJ1-6|NA
CASSRVWTEGSPLHF
TGTGCCAGCAGTCGGGTTTGGACAGAAGGATCACCCCTCCACTTT